Reported below is one T cell receptor beta chain. This entry belongs to a study of control samples from healthy donors and cancer patients. Some clones are missing from TCRdb's copy, which holds only in-frame ones; the method was immunoSEQ multiplex PCR. The sample has approximately 90,000 clones, more than 85% seen once. CDR1 and CDR2 from the germline V gene are MNHEY and SMNVEV (reference sequence). This CDR3 is 15 amino acids long. With 2 bases removed from V and 7 bases from J, the gap between germline ends came to 15 bases. This receptor was obtained from a woman aged 30 to 39 in good health. The chain combines TRBV27 with TRBJ1-3; D unclear. Sequencing input: blood. CDR3 DNA sequence: TGTGCCAGCAGTTTACGGCGGGGAGGAGAGAACACCATATATTTT. This translates into CASSLRRGGENTIYF.